Listed below are T cell receptor beta chains from one sample, sequenced in a study of shared clonotypes between healthy human individuals. The assay was immunoSEQ multiplex PCR, and TCRdb's table has in-frame clones only and misses some. Altogether roughly 2.1 million clones are present, more than 85% being singletons, with the ten largest covering under 2%. Specimen: naive CD8+ T cells from PBMCs. These receptors were collected from a man between 18 and 29 years old in good health. Some clones in this sample may be carry-over from other donors' samples. Both conserved end residues are part of each CDR3. Fields, in order: D gene, clone size, J gene, CDR3 length, V gene, CDR3 DNA, CDR3 protein. D genes are given only for firm matches. Rows give clone size only sometimes, using once, few, many, or a class for an expanded clone.

>TRBD2|once|TRBJ2-1|15|TRBV19
TGTGCCAGTAGTATTTCCGCGGGAGGGGCAAATGAGCAGTTCTTC
CASSISAGGANEQFF
>TRBD2|NA|TRBJ2-1|14|TRBV19
TGTGCCAGTAGTCCCCCAACTAGCGGGTATGAGCAGTTCTTC
CASSPPTSGYEQFF
>TRBD1|NA|TRBJ1-5|13|TRBV27
TGTGCCAGCAGTTTGGCAGGGGGTGTAGCCCAGCATTTT
CASSLAGGVAQHF
>TRBD1|once|TRBJ2-5|16|TRBV9
TGTGCCAGCAGCGACGGTTCAGGGGGATGGGGAGAGACCCAGTACTTC
CASSDGSGGWGETQYF
>NA|NA|TRBJ1-5|16|TRBV15
TGTGCCACCAGCAGAGCGCCACGGGAGGGCAATCAGCCCCAGCATTTT
CATSRAPREGNQPQHF
>NA|NA|TRBJ1-5|14|TRBV11-2
TGTGCCAGCAGCTCGGAAGGGGGGCCGCAGCCCCAGCATTTT
CASSSEGGPQPQHF
>NA|NA|TRBJ1-3|11|TRBV29-1
TGCAGCATCTGGGTGGGAAACACCATATATTTT
CSIWVGNTIYF
>TRBD1|NA|TRBJ2-7|16|TRBV18
TGTGCCAGCTCACCAGATGAGGCGGGACAGGGAAACGAGCAGTACTTC
CASSPDEAGQGNEQYF
>TRBD1|NA|TRBJ2-1|18|TRBV7-6
TGTGCCAGCAGCTTAGGGGAGCGTTGGGACAGGGGTCGCAATGAGCAGTTCTTC
CASSLGERWDRGRNEQFF
>TRBD1|NA|TRBJ2-1|15|TRBV2
TGTGCCAGCAGTGAGGGACAGGGGATTTACAATGAGCAGTTCTTC
CASSEGQGIYNEQFF
>TRBD2|NA|TRBJ2-1|14|TRBV13
TGTGCCAGCAGCTTGAGACTAGCCGTCAATGAGCAGTTCTTC
CASSLRLAVNEQFF
>NA|NA|TRBJ2-7|14|TRBV19
TGTGCCAGTAGTATCGACGGGGACACCTACGAGCAGTACTTC
CASSIDGDTYEQYF
>NA|NA|TRBJ2-1|15|TRBV10-3
TGTGCCATCAGTGACGTCGGGGTCCCGCGTAATGAGCAGTTCTTC
CAISDVGVPRNEQFF
>NA|NA|TRBJ2-2|13|TRBV4-3
TGCGCCAGCAGCCAATCGTGGGGAGGGGAGCTGTTTTTT
CASSQSWGGELFF
>NA|NA|TRBJ2-2|12|TRBV7-9
TGTGCCAGCAGCCGGGTGGGCGGGGAGCTGTTTTTT
CASSRVGGELFF
>TRBD1|NA|TRBJ2-5|15|TRBV2
TGTGCCAGACTAGAAGGGACAGGGGGAAAAGAGACCCAGTACTTC
CARLEGTGGKETQYF
>NA|NA|TRBJ2-2|14|TRBV6-5
TGTGCCAGCACCCCGCTTGGAGGCACCGGGGAGCTGTTTTTT
CASTPLGGTGELFF
>TRBD1|NA|TRBJ2-7|15|TRBV27
TGTGCCAGCAGTTCACCAGGGACAGGGACCTACGAGCAGTACTTC
CASSSPGTGTYEQYF
>NA|NA|TRBJ1-1|16|TRBV9
TGTGCCAGCAGCGTAGGTCTGGTGGGATCCATCACTGAAGCTTTCTTT
CASSVGLVGSITEAFF
>NA|NA|TRBJ2-1|13|TRBV5-6
TGTGCCAGCAGAGGGACGGGCAGGAATGAGCAGTTCTTC
CASRGTGRNEQFF
>TRBD2|NA|TRBJ2-3|14|TRBV12-5
TGTGCTGCCCGGTGGCGGGAGTGGAGAGATACGCAGTATTTT
CAARWREWRDTQYF
>NA|once|TRBJ2-1|12|TRBV29-1
TGCAGCGTTGTACTAGCTGGCAATGAGCAGTTCTTC
CSVVLAGNEQFF
>NA|NA|TRBJ2-4|15|TRBV25-1
TGTGCCAGCAGTGAATCCCTCGGACGGATAAACATTCAGTACTTC
CASSESLGRINIQYF
>TRBD1|NA|TRBJ2-7|12|TRBV29-1
TGCAGCCCAGCAAGGGGGCGCAACGAGCAGTACTTC
CSPARGRNEQYF
>TRBD2|NA|TRBJ2-5|15|TRBV23-1
TGCGCCAGCAGTCAACTAGCGGGAACACAAGAGACCCAGTACTTC
CASSQLAGTQETQYF
>NA|NA|TRBJ2-3|15|TRBV6-1
TGTGCCAGCAGTGGGCGGCTAGCGAGCACAGATACGCAGTATTTT
CASSGRLASTDTQYF